Listed below are T cell receptor beta chains from one sample, sequenced in a study of T cell repertoires in cytomegalovirus infection. MiXCR, applied by TCRdb to the reads, yields one record per CDR3 protein. The top ten clones hold 25% to 30% of a sample with 150,000 to 200,000 distinct CDR3 sequences, over 13% of them seen once. The sample comprised PBMCs. All receptors come from a human donor in good health (CMV status not recorded). Some clones in this sample may be carry-over from other donors' samples. Both conserved end residues are part of each CDR3. Each record gives: V gene, J gene, D gene, CDR3 length, clone size, CDR3 protein, CDR3 DNA. D genes are given only for firm matches. Where a row states a size, it is once, few, many or the class of an expanded clone; other rows omit it.

V: TRBV29-1
J: TRBJ1-1
D: .
length: 11
size: once
CDR3: CSVEARGEAFF
DNA: TGCAGCGTTGAAGCGCGGGGCGAAGCTTTCTTT

V: TRBV6-6
J: TRBJ1-5
D: .
length: 12
size: .
CDR3: CASSQSGSPQHF
DNA: TGTGCCAGCAGTCAGTCCGGTTCGCCCCAGCATTTT

V: TRBV6-2/TRBV6-3
J: TRBJ1-2
D: .
length: 14
size: many
CDR3: CASSSPGRDYGYTF
DNA: TGTGCCAGCAGTTCCCCGGGACGGGACTATGGCTACACCTTC

V: TRBV19
J: TRBJ1-1
D: .
length: 13
size: many
CDR3: CASKDIMDTEAFF
DNA: TGTGCCTCCAAGGATATCATGGACACTGAAGCTTTCTTT

V: TRBV7-9
J: TRBJ2-1
D: TRBD1
length: 16
size: few
CDR3: CASSTVTGGFNSDRFF
DNA: TGTGCCAGCAGCACCGTGACAGGGGGGTTTAATAGCGATCGGTTCTTC

V: TRBV6-6
J: TRBJ1-5
D: TRBD1
length: 15
size: .
CDR3: CASTLGQGSNQPQHF
DNA: TGTGCCAGCACCCTGGGACAGGGGAGCAATCAGCCCCAGCATTTT

V: TRBV5-1
J: TRBJ1-1
D: .
length: 14
size: .
CDR3: CASSFEGLGTEAFF
DNA: TGCGCCAGCAGCTTCGAGGGATTGGGCACTGAAGCTTTCTTT

V: TRBV20-1
J: TRBJ1-6
D: .
length: 14
size: few
CDR3: CSAQGRTVNSPLHF
DNA: TGCAGTGCTCAAGGCAGAACTGTGAATTCACCCCTCCACTTT

V: TRBV7-2
J: TRBJ2-3
D: TRBD2
length: 13
size: many
CDR3: CASRGRAGDTQYF
DNA: TGTGCCAGCCGTGGGAGGGCTGGAGATACGCAGTATTTT

V: TRBV3-1
J: TRBJ2-1
D: TRBD2
length: 16
size: few
CDR3: CASSQEGLAGGHEQFF
DNA: TGTGCCAGCAGCCAAGAAGGTCTAGCGGGGGGGCATGAGCAGTTCTTC

V: TRBV2
J: TRBJ2-1
D: TRBD2
length: 15
size: many
CDR3: CASSVGLAGGGEQFF
DNA: TGTGCCAGCAGTGTCGGACTAGCGGGAGGGGGTGAGCAGTTCTTC

V: TRBV29-1
J: TRBJ1-2
D: .
length: 13
size: .
CDR3: CSVQNSGIYGYTF
DNA: TGCAGCGTTCAGAACTCAGGGATCTATGGCTACACCTTC

V: TRBV11-2
J: TRBJ2-1
D: TRBD2
length: 17
size: few
CDR3: CASSLILAGGTTNEQFF
DNA: TGTGCCAGCAGCTTAATCCTAGCGGGAGGTACAACGAATGAGCAGTTCTTC

V: TRBV13
J: TRBJ1-4
D: .
length: 14
size: many
CDR3: CASSLKTADEKLFF
DNA: TGTGCCAGCAGCTTAAAGACAGCCGATGAAAAACTGTTTTTT

V: TRBV11-2
J: TRBJ2-6
D: .
length: 17
size: many
CDR3: CASTHVRGPSGANVLTF
DNA: TGTGCCAGCACGCACGTCCGGGGGCCCTCTGGGGCCAACGTCCTGACTTTC

V: TRBV7-2
J: TRBJ1-1
D: .
length: 15
size: many
CDR3: CASSADEPKGTEAFF
DNA: TGTGCCAGCAGCGCGGACGAGCCCAAAGGGACTGAAGCTTTCTTT

V: TRBV29-1
J: TRBJ2-1
D: .
length: 11
size: few
CDR3: CSGLLASEQFF
DNA: TGCAGCGGCCTACTAGCTTCTGAGCAGTTCTTC